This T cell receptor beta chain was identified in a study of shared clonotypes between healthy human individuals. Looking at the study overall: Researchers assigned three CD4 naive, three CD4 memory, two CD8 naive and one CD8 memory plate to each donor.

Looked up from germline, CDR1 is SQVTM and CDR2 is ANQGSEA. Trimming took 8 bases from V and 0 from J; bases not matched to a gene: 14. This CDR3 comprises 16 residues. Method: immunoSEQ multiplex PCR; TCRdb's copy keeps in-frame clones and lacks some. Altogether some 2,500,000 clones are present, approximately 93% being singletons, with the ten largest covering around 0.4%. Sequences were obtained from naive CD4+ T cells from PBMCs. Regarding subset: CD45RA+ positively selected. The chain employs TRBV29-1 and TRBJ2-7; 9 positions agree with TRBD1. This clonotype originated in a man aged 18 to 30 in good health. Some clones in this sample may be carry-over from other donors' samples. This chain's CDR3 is CSTYYRGQGSSYEQYF. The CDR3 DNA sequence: TGCAGCACCTACTATCGTGGACAGGGGAGCTCCTACGAGCAGTACTTC.